What follows describes a single T cell receptor (beta chain). What antigen it recognizes has not been identified. The sample holds no much larger clone one base away, and base qualities are not on file. From a lookup of the germline V gene, CDR1 and CDR2 are SNHLY and FYNNEI. The CDR3 runs 15 residues from the cysteine to the phenylalanine. Only the CDR3 DNA is retained, 45 bases long and in frame from the first base. The 40 or so donors, aged about 6 to 95 years, were systemically healthy Caucasian individuals from Russia. Each donor gave about 9.7 milliliters of peripheral blood, drawn into EDTA-treated Vacutainer tubes. Ficoll-Paque density-gradient centrifugation was used to isolate PBMCs, with at least 6 million per sample. Total RNA was extracted from PBMCs with Trizol reagent, with at least 6 micrograms obtained per sample. For every donor, an aliquot of PBMCs went through flow cytometry to measure the percentages of naive CD45RAhigh/CD27high T cells.

The data belong to a study of blood T cells in healthy people across ages (dated by TCRdb to between 2015 and 2017). Broadly, across the study: In model experiments, template switching captured roughly one uniquely barcoded TCR beta cDNA molecule for every two T cells. The study measured age-related changes in TCR beta repertoire diversity using deep sequencing normalized with unique cDNA molecular identifiers. Donors were grouped into four age groups: young (average 16 years), middle-aged (about 38), aged (approximately 67) and long-lived (approximately 78). To avoid experimental bias, donors of different ages were spread randomly across the sequencing lanes. The study analyzed two additional independent replicas of 1 million unique cDNA reads from the same blood draw for two donors, one aged 18 to 29 and one aged 80 or older. The paper's findings and limits, for the study overall: The CMV infection status of donors was not known, potentially confounding age-related changes in expanded clonotypes. Since profiling was done on bulk unsorted PBMCs, naive and antigen-experienced compartments could not be conclusively compared. The percentage of naive T cells measured by flow cytometry correlated strongly with observed TCR beta diversity. Estimates of total diversity from one million sequenced T cells were regarded as lower bounds and underestimates. As age increased, observed TCR beta diversity per million T cells dropped in a roughly linear way, and a significant reduction was already evident by age approximately 40. The long-lived group showed more naive CD4+ T cells, fewer expanded clones and increased TCR diversity than the aged group, suggesting age selection.

Library preparation used 5' RACE. These reads were obtained on an Illumina HiSeq 2500. A second PCR of about 6 to 12 cycles was performed with a sample-barcoded 5' primer and a J-beta primer mix. Each TCR beta cDNA molecule received a unique molecular identifier from a template-switch 5' adaptor carrying 12 random nucleotides. Each sample yielded at least 2.5 million CDR3-containing paired-end reads. All of the RNA was converted into first-strand cDNA using the Mint cDNA synthesis kit, with a TRBC-specific oligonucleotide serving as the primer. All cDNA was treated with uracil-DNA glycosylase and then went through a first 18-cycle PCR with the universal primers M1SS and BC2_uni_R. Turning to the authors' computational methods: Each sample was normalized by randomly selecting 1 million high-quality reads, each carrying a distinct molecular identifier. Instead of being binned into consensus sequences, reads with shared molecular identifiers were discarded. MiTCR, run with a Q25 quality threshold and the strictest error-elimination algorithm, handled CDR3 identification, clonotype clustering and error correction. A nonparametric unseen species model using Euler transformation provided a lower-bound estimate of total TCR beta diversity. TCRdb reran the public reads through fastp at Q25 and MiXCR, keeping productive beta chains. Duplicate CDR3 protein sequences are folded into a single record with the most common DNA and genes. The V and J calls shown here were made by TCRdb, not taken from the authors' results. This sample is represented by some 690,000 distinct CDR3 sequences; approximately 21% of them were singletons. The ten most abundant clones make up around a fifth of the sample.

The sample was blood. The clonotype comes from a man aged 65 to 79 in good health. The V and J genes are TRBV2 and TRBJ2-7, with 13 bases matching TRBD2. The J call is uncertain, as TRBJ2-1 better fits the DNA end. This receptor has the CDR3 CASRGFGLAGDEQFF. In nucleotide form, the sequence is TGTGCCAGCAGAGGATTCGGACTAGCGGGAGACGAGCAGTTCTTC.